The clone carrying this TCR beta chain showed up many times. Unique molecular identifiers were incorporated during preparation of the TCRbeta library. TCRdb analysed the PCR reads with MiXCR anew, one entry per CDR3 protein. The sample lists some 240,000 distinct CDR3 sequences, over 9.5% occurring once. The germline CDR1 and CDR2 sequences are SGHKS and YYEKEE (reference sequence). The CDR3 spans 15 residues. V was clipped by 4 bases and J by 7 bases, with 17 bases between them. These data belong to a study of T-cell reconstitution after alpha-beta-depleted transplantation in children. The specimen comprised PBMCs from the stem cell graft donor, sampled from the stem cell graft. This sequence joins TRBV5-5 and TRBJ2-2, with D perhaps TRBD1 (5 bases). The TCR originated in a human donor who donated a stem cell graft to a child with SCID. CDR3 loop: CASSTAPRGNGELFF. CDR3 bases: TGTGCCAGCAGCACTGCCCCAAGGGGTAACGGGGAGCTGTTTTTT.